This T cell receptor beta chain was recorded in a study of vaccination effects on CD4 cells after COVID-19 (dated by TCRdb to 2021 to 2024). Study-level background: Each participant got two doses of an mRNA SARS-CoV-2 vaccine, either BNT162b2 or mRNA-1273. SARS-CoV-2 spike-specific CD4+ TCR repertoires from before and after mRNA vaccination were compared in COVID-19 convalescent patients and in infection-naive vaccine recipients. A total of 10 COVID-19 convalescent patients and a handful of SARS-CoV-2-naive healthy vaccine recipients were included in the full study. In the study, cultures from other donors were sequenced using the Oncomine TCR Beta short-read assay on an Illumina iSeq 100.

Looking up the germline V gene yields CDR1 MNHNS and CDR2 SASEGT. V is reduced by 2 bases and J by 9 bases, leaving a spacing of 11 bases between them. The CDR3 numbers 13 residues from cysteine through phenylalanine. Left in the record is the CDR3 DNA by itself, 39 bases read in frame from the first base. A note on this clone: The target of this receptor is not known. Per-nucleotide qualities are absent, and no much larger clonotype sits a single base away.

Libraries were prepared through the immunoSEQ multiplex PCR assay. DNA from the cultured and isolated CD4+ T cells underwent TCR beta CDR3 sequencing. The published analysis was carried out like this. Non-productive TCR sequences were removed, reads were trimmed to the CDR3 region, and CDR3s of at least 7 amino acids were retained. Antigen-specific clonotypes were identified with the MANAFEST web app by comparing expansion in peptide wells against reference cultures. Positive clones required FDR<0.05 expansion versus reference and all other wells, odds ratio above 5, and frequency above 0.1% in two replicate wells. A clonotype was defined as cross-reactive if the clonotype was significantly expanded both in SARS-CoV-2 spike wells and in at least one common cold coronavirus spike condition. Using the stringdist R package, CDR3 similarity was measured by Levenshtein distance, and unrooted trees were constructed with ape in R 3.6.1. Here the immuneACCESS table is served through TCRdb, limited to in-frame sequences with V and J called. Missing clones are a known gap in these copies; in checked studies unresolved V genes cover under half, and the rest lacks a known reason. Clonal size and the V and J genes are those of that table, whereas D and trimming came from the DNA. This sample holds around 63,000 clones; 75% were observed only once. The ten largest account for over 3.5% of the sample.

Paper-wide results and their limitations: Among healthy vaccine recipients, nearly all vaccine-induced clones were SARS-CoV-2 mono-reactive, and only 1 of 255 was cross-reactive with common cold coronaviruses. Clones induced by infection and clones induced by vaccination both contracted markedly at late timepoints after vaccination, which fits with T cell responses waning over time. The study was limited by a small number of convalescent patients, and early post-infection timepoints were lacking.

The ViraFEST assay stimulated PBMC with viral peptide pools and then used TCR sequencing to identify antigen-specific CD4+ T cell clonotypes by expansion. After more than 9 days of culture, CD4+ T cells were isolated with the EasySep CD4+ T cell isolation kit. The absence of prior SARS-CoV-2 infection in healthy vaccine recipients was confirmed by negative nucleocapsid antibodies before and after vaccination. Each well held under 2.5 million PBMC cultured in IMDM containing about 5.5% human AB serum, about 10 IU/ml IL-2 and gentamicin, along with about 10 ug/ml peptides. Half of the culture medium was replaced with fresh IL-2-containing medium on days 3 and 7. Unless otherwise noted, each peptide stimulation condition was cultured in triplicate wells. PBMC were separated from whole blood using Ficoll-Paque Plus gradient centrifugation and were then either cryopreserved at -140C or used fresh. Overlapping peptide pools spanned the spike proteins of SARS-CoV-2 and the common cold coronaviruses HCoV-NL63, HCoV-OC43 and HCoV-229E. The QIAamp micro DNA kit was used to extract genomic DNA from the cultured CD4+ T cells.

This chain is built from TRBV6-1 and TRBJ1-5; no D segment can be confidently identified. The sequence derives from a human donor who received a COVID-19 vaccine. The sample in question was CD4+ T cells from PBMCs cultured with HCoV-OC43 spike peptides, obtained before COVID-19 vaccination. The cell subset or site label for this specimen denotes: HCoV-OC43 spike overlapping peptide pool stimulation. The CDR3 protein: CASSEFGVRPQHF. In nucleotides, the sequence is TGTGCCAGCAGTGAATTCGGGGTCAGGCCCCAGCATTTT.